The next 24 T cell receptor beta chains were all read from a single sample in a study of cytomegalovirus exposure and HLA in healthy donors. A multiplex PCR was run with 60 Vbeta primers and 13 Jbeta primers. Sequencing used immunoSEQ multiplex PCR; TCRdb keeps in-frame clones, though not all of them. The sample lists 120,000 or so clones; 60% to 80% were seen once. The specimen was PBMCs. The receptor source for this set is a man aged 25-40 years in good health and CMV-seronegative.

This clone came up a few times. V is TRBV27 and J is TRBJ2-3, with 14 bases identical to TRBD2. V lost 6 bases to trimming and J lost 5 bases; unmatched junction nucleotides: 7. The CDR3 has 16 amino acids. Per germline, CDR1 MNHEY and CDR2 SMNVEV (reference sequence). CDR3: CASSLLGTSGGDTQYF. The CDR3 DNA reads as TGTGCCAGCAGCCTGCTCGGGACTAGCGGGGGAGATACGCAGTATTTT.

The rearrangement joins TRBV30 to TRBJ1-1; maybe TRBD1 (6 bases). The V end was cut by 2 bases, the J end by 5 bases, with 6 bases between. The CDR3 is made up of 11 amino acids. Germline V gene data show CDR1 as GTSNPN and CDR2 as SVGIG (reference sequence). CDR3 residues: CAWSRGTEAFF. The CDR3 DNA sequence: TGTGCCTGGAGTAGGGGGACTGAAGCTTTCTTT. The whole variable domain, remainder taken from reference TRBV30 and TRBJ1-1, is SQTIHQWPATLVQPVGSPLSLECTVEGTSNPNLYWYRQAAGRGLQLLFYSVGIGQISSEVPQNLSASRPQDRQFILSSKKLLLSDSGFYLCAWSRGTEAFFGQGTRLTVV.

In this sample, this clone turned up once. The chain carries TRBV28 and TRBJ2-1; perhaps TRBD1 as D (6 bases). The CDR3 is 19 amino acids. The germline gives CDR1 MDHEN, CDR2 SYDVKM. Trimming took off 5 bases at V and 0 bases at J, with 23 bases between the two ends. The CDR3 is CASSTTRLTGSSSYNEQFF. The CDR3 DNA is TGTGCCAGCAGTACTACCCGACTTACAGGGTCGAGCTCCTACAATGAGCAGTTCTTC.

The J gene is TRBJ1-1, the V gene TRBV11-1; D remains ambiguous. Per the germline V gene, CDR1 is SGHAT and CDR2 is FQDESV (reference sequence). CDR3 length equals 13 residues. V was trimmed by 1 base and J by 5 bases, leaving 8 bases between them. The CDR3 protein is CASSLVAGTEAFF. The CDR3 DNA reads TGTGCCAGCAGCTTAGTGGCGGGGACTGAAGCTTTCTTT.

This rearrangement joins TRBV7-9 to TRBJ2-7; 9 positions agree with TRBD1. Germline trimming cut 5 bases from V and 3 bases from J; bases unmatched to any gene: 5. The CDR3 contains 14 residues. Germline CDR1 SEHNR, CDR2 FQNEAQ (reference sequence). CDR3 coding DNA: TGTGCCAGCAGCCCCCGACAGGGGGTCTACGAGCAGTACTTC. As protein: CASSPRQGVYEQYF. The entire variable domain, with the rest obtained from reference TRBV7-9 and TRBJ2-7, is as follows: DTGVSQNPRHKITKRGQNVTFRCDPISEHNRLYWYRQTLGQGPEFLTYFQNEAQLEKSRLLSDRFSAERPKGSFSTLEIQRTEQGDSAMYLCASSPRQGVYEQYFGPGTRLTVT.

Concerning this clone: Germline and junction disagree at one end, which may indicate a read error. The V call is TRBV5-1, the J call TRBJ2-3; 13 positions match TRBD2. This CDR3 has 16 residues. Germline lookup yields CDR1 SGHRS and CDR2 YFSETQ. CDR3 in amino acids: CASRLGLAGPTDTQYF. CDR3 in DNA: TGCGCCAGCAGGTTGGGACTAGCGGGGCCCACGGATACGCAGTATTTT.

J is TRBJ1-4 and V is TRBV7-9; D is unclear. Germline assignment: CDR1 SEHNR and CDR2 FQNEAQ (reference sequence). This CDR3 is built from 14 residues. V lost 1 base and J lost 4, with 7 bases in between. The CDR3 sequence is CASSLGQINEKLFF. In DNA, the CDR3 is TGTGCCAGCAGCTTAGGGCAGATTAATGAAAAACTGTTTTTT. Full variable domain (rest looked up from reference TRBV7-9 and TRBJ1-4): DTGVSQNPRHKITKRGQNVTFRCDPISEHNRLYWYRQTLGQGPEFLTYFQNEAQLEKSRLLSDRFSAERPKGSFSTLEIQRTEQGDSAMYLCASSLGQINEKLFFGSGTQLSVL.

This chain connects TRBV4-3 to TRBJ2-7; TRBD2 is a possible D gene (6 bases). Germline lookup yields CDR1 LGHNA and CDR2 YSLEER. V lost 0 bases, J lost 10 bases, and 19 bases lay in between. The CDR3 covers 15 residues. CDR3 DNA sequence: TGCGCCAGCAGCCAAGATCTCAGTCACGCGGGAAAACAGTACTTC. This sequence encodes CASSQDLSHAGKQYF.

This sequence joins TRBV28 and TRBJ1-1; 8 positions match TRBD1. CDR1 is MDHEN and CDR2 is SYDVKM in the germline V gene. CDR3 size: 14 residues. With V trimmed by 2 bases and J by 7 bases, 6 bases remained unmatched. The CDR3 loop is CASSLGTGHLEAFF. CDR3 nucleotide sequence: TGTGCCAGCAGTTTAGGGACAGGACATCTTGAAGCTTTCTTT. Based on the CDR3 plus reference TRBV28 and TRBJ1-1, the full variable domain is DVKVTQSSRYLVKRTGEKVFLECVQDMDHENMFWYRQDPGLGLRLIYFSYDVKMKEKGDIPEGYSVSREKKERFSLILESASTNQTSMYLCASSLGTGHLEAFFGQGTRLTVV.

The V call is TRBV11-2, the J call TRBJ2-3; 8 bases match TRBD2. V shed 4 bases, J shed 5 bases, and the junction held 8 bases outside the gene matches. CDR1 is SGHAT, CDR2 FQNNGV, per germline. This CDR3 region has 15 residues. CDR3 amino acids: CASSSGTRGGDTQYF. DNA of the CDR3: TGTGCCAGCAGCTCGGGGACTAGGGGAGGAGATACGCAGTATTTT.

J is TRBJ2-6 and V is TRBV4-3, with 9 bases identical to TRBD1. This CDR3 comprises 17 residues. Losses at the gene ends were 3 bases for V and 4 bases for J; bases not matched to a gene: 7. CDR1 is LGHNA, CDR2 YSLEER, per germline. The CDR3 nucleotides are TGCGCCAGCAGCCAGGAACAGGGGGCGGCAGGGGCCAACGTCCTGACTTTC. Translating gives CASSQEQGAAGANVLTF.

This chain connects TRBV27 to TRBJ2-1; possibly TRBD1 for D (6 bases). This CDR3 comprises 14 residues. Germline V CDR1 and CDR2: MNHEY, SMNVEV (reference sequence). The V end was cut by 5 bases, the J end by 2 bases, with 10 bases between. CDR3 sequence reads: CASSTYRAYNEQFF. The CDR3 coding sequence is TGTGCCAGCAGTACCTACAGGGCCTACAATGAGCAGTTCTTC.

This clone was found once. The CDR3 region is CASSWMDWTGKTGELFF. In nucleotides, the CDR3 is TGCGCCAGCAGCTGGATGGATTGGACAGGGAAGACCGGGGAGCTGTTTTTT. V usage is TRBV5-1 and J usage is TRBJ2-2, with TRBD1 matching 8 bases. The V gene end was trimmed by 3 bases and the J gene end by 5 bases; junction bases not matched to a gene: 12. This CDR3 contains 17 residues. Germline-derived CDR1 and CDR2 are SGHRS and YFSETQ.

The rearrangement joins TRBV18 to TRBJ2-1; tentative D call: TRBD1 (6 bases). The CDR3 totals 13 residues. Germline V gene lookup returns CDR1 KGHSH and CDR2 LQKENI. Between the trimmed V and J ends, which lost 2 bases and 8 bases, there was a span of 10 bases. The CDR3 region has the DNA TGTGCCAGCTCACCAGACAGGAACTATGAGCAGTTCTTC. As protein: CASSPDRNYEQFF.

The rearrangement joins TRBV29-1 to TRBJ1-1, with 8 bases fitting TRBD1. CDR3 length: 14 amino acids. Germline V gene lookup returns CDR1 SQVTM and CDR2 ANQGSEA. V lost 4 bases to trimming and J lost 0 bases; unmatched junction nucleotides: 4. CDR3 in amino acids: CSVAGGEMNTEAFF. CDR3 nucleotides: TGCAGCGTTGCAGGGGGCGAGATGAACACTGAAGCTTTCTTT.

This chain joins TRBV28 and TRBJ2-5, with D possibly matching TRBD2 (6 bases). V was cut by 7 bases and J by 1 base, with 7 bases left in between. The CDR3 covers 12 residues. Germline CDR1 is MDHEN and CDR2 is SYDVKM. The CDR3 spells CASTGGQETQYF. In nucleotides, the CDR3 is TGTGCCAGCACCGGGGGCCAAGAGACCCAGTACTTC.

This chain joins TRBV7-2 and TRBJ2-7; TRBD1 aligns across 7 bases. Germline V lookup: CDR1 SGHTA, CDR2 FQGNSA. The CDR3 contains 15 residues. The junction had 4 bases not matched to a gene; V was cut back by 2 bases and J by 0 bases. In nucleotides, the CDR3 is TGTGCCAGCAGCTTACTCTACAGGGGCTCCTACGAGCAGTACTTC. Its protein is CASSLLYRGSYEQYF.

This chain uses TRBV5-1 with TRBJ2-3; D possibly corresponds to TRBD1 (6 bases). Trimming removed 5 bases at V and 4 bases at J, with 17 bases between. Germline CDR1 reads SGHRS; CDR2 reads YFSETQ. CDR3 size: 15 residues. The CDR3 loop is CASRSILGAADTQYF. DNA of the CDR3: TGCGCCAGCAGGTCGATTTTGGGGGCAGCAGATACGCAGTATTTT.

V is TRBV7-3 and J is TRBJ2-7, with 9 bases matching TRBD1. Germline loops: CDR1 SGHTA, CDR2 FQGTGA. This CDR3 contains 15 residues. J was trimmed by 3 bases and V by 2 bases; bases with no gene match: 5. This CDR3 reads CASSLAGQGHYEQYF. CDR3 DNA sequence: TGTGCCAGCAGCTTAGCGGGACAGGGCCACTACGAGCAGTACTTC.

The gene calls are TRBV9 and TRBJ2-3, with 9 positions matching TRBD2. The CDR3 contains 13 residues. After removal of 7 bases from V and 0 bases from J, the junction contained 0 bases not matched to a gene. CDR1 and CDR2 from the germline V gene are SGDLS and YYNGEE. The CDR3 here is CASAGGSTDTQYF. The CDR3 bases are TGTGCCAGCGCGGGGGGGAGCACAGATACGCAGTATTTT.

The V and J genes are TRBV11-3 and TRBJ2-5, with D unresolved. Germline V gene sequence: CDR1 SGHNT, CDR2 YENEEA. The CDR3 length is 13 residues. Deletions cut 0 bases from V and 7 bases from J, with 9 bases between. This CDR3 is CASSLDPRGTQYF. CDR3 bases: TGTGCCAGCAGCTTAGATCCCCGCGGGACCCAGTACTTC.

The chain couples TRBV28 to TRBJ1-5; TRBD1 matches 7 bases. Trimming at V came to 4 bases and at J to 5 bases, leaving 14 bases not matched to a gene. CDR1 and CDR2 (germline): MDHEN, SYDVKM. The CDR3 has 17 amino acids. The CDR3 is CASSSIPFWDRDQPQHF. For the CDR3, the DNA is TGTGCCAGCAGTTCTATCCCGTTTTGGGACAGAGATCAGCCCCAGCATTTT.

The chain has TRBV5-1 and TRBJ2-7, with TRBD2 matching over 11 bases. The CDR3 contains 17 residues. V lost 4 bases and J lost 1; bases outside the gene matches: 10. Germline lookup yields CDR1 SGHRS and CDR2 YFSETQ. CDR3 nucleotides: TGCGCCAGCAGCACTAACCCGACTAGCGGGACTTCCTACGAGCAGTACTTC. This encodes CASSTNPTSGTSYEQYF.

The V gene is TRBV11-2, the J gene TRBJ2-1, with D perhaps TRBD1 (6 bases). Germline V gives CDR1 SGHAT, CDR2 FQNNGV. The CDR3 runs 13 residues. V lost 2 bases and J 8 bases, leaving 10 bases between the germline ends. The CDR3 here is CASSLNRVYEQFF. The CDR3 DNA sequence: TGTGCCAGCAGCTTAAACAGGGTCTATGAGCAGTTCTTC. Full variable domain (missing parts from reference TRBV11-2 and TRBJ2-1): EAGVAQSPRYKIIEKRQSVAFWCNPISGHATLYWYQQILGQGPKLLIQFQNNGVVDDSQLPKDRFSAERLKGVDSTLKIQPAKLEDSAVYLCASSLNRVYEQFFGPGTRLTVL.